The 23 T cell receptor beta chains below all came from one sample that was sequenced in a study of T-cell memory formation after mild COVID-19. TCRdb re-analysed the 5' RACE reads in MiXCR, keeping a single row per CDR3 protein. This sample has 150,000 to 200,000 distinct CDR3 sequences, with about a fifth found just once. The sample consisted of PBMCs or a T cell subset sorted from them (not recorded which). These receptor sequences come from an adult woman who had mild COVID-19 (a few samples of this study predate the infection). Cell type and time point are not known.

This chain links TRBV4-1 with TRBJ2-7, with D perhaps matching TRBD2 (6 bases). Germline V gene data show CDR1 as MGHRA and CDR2 as YSYEKL. Trimming removed 3 bases from V and 4 bases from J, with 10 bases in between. The CDR3 sequence is 13 residues long. CDR3 amino acids: CASSQGTSYEQYF. In DNA form, the CDR3 reads TGCGCCAGCAGCCAGGGGACTTCATACGAGCAGTACTTC.

In its sample, this clonotype was seen a few times. The J gene is TRBJ1-1, the V gene TRBV30; possible D gene TRBD1, 6 bases. CDR3 length equals 13 residues. The V and J ends lost 3 bases and 4 bases respectively, with 12 bases between them. Germline CDR1 and CDR2: GTSNPN and SVGIG (reference sequence). The CDR3 DNA reads TGTGCCTGGAGGGGCGTAGGGGGCACTGAAGCTTTCTTT. Translation: CAWRGVGGTEAFF.

The chain recombines TRBV29-1 with TRBJ2-1, with TRBD2 identical over 9 bases. The CDR3 has 18 amino acids. Germline CDR1 reads SQVTM; CDR2 reads ANQGSEA. V gave up 6 bases and J gave up 1 base; unmatched junction bases: 16. The CDR3: CSVRQPISGSLSYNEQFF. In DNA form, the CDR3 reads TGCAGCGTACGACAGCCGATTAGCGGGAGTCTGTCCTACAATGAGCAGTTCTTC.

A few counts support this clonotype. The rearrangement links TRBV5-4 to TRBJ1-2; D unresolved. The CDR3 has 13 residues. V lost 5 bases and J 6 bases, leaving 14 bases between the germline ends. The germline V gene encodes CDR1 SGHNT and CDR2 YYREEE (reference sequence). CDR3 loop: CASSSAPGHGYTF. CDR3 sequence (DNA): TGTGCCAGCAGTTCGGCCCCGGGTCATGGCTACACCTTC.

The chain links TRBV13 to TRBJ2-1; no clear D. Germline CDR1 reads PRHDT; CDR2 reads FYEKMQ (reference sequence). This CDR3 is built from 13 residues. The ends were cut back, 5 bases at V and 6 bases at J, with 11 bases in the middle. In DNA, the CDR3 is TGTGCCAGCAGCACCGGACGTAGCAATGAGCAGTTCTTC. Its translation is CASSTGRSNEQFF.

V gene TRBV5-6 combines with J gene TRBJ1-5; perhaps TRBD1 as D (5 bases). Per germline, CDR1 SGHDT and CDR2 YYEEEE. Deletions cut 4 bases from V and 13 bases from J, with 21 bases between. CDR3 length equals 14 residues. CDR3 loop: CASSIRDSACCQHF. CDR3 coding DNA: TGTGCCAGCAGCATCCGGGACTCCGCATGTTGTCAGCATTTT.

The genes are TRBV24-1 and TRBJ2-5; perhaps TRBD2 as D (7 bases). Trimming stripped 4 bases from V and 5 bases from J, with 16 bases between. The CDR3 length is 15 residues. Looked up from germline, CDR1 is KGHDR and CDR2 is SFDVKD. For the CDR3, the DNA is TGTGCCACCAGTGACCCTCGGGGGGCAGGTGAGACCCAGTACTTC. Protein sequence: CATSDPRGAGETQYF.

The CDR3 here is CASSYSIQREYHEQYF. The CDR3 DNA reads TGTGCCAGCAGTTACTCGATACAGCGGGAGTACCACGAGCAGTACTTC. The chain is built from TRBV6-6 and TRBJ2-7, with 8 bases aligning to TRBD2. The V gene end was trimmed by 0 bases and the J gene end by 5 bases; junction bases not matched to a gene: 9. From germline, CDR1 is MNHNY and CDR2 SVGAGI (reference sequence). This CDR3 is 16 amino acids long.

This chain uses TRBV4-1 with TRBJ2-2, with D unresolved. Germline V lookup: CDR1 MGHRA, CDR2 YSYEKL. The germline V and J ends were trimmed by 1 base and 7 bases, with 13 bases remaining between them. The CDR3 consists of 15 residues. The CDR3 reads CASSQVSPPSGELFF. In DNA form, the CDR3 reads TGCGCCAGCAGCCAAGTTTCCCCTCCAAGCGGGGAGCTGTTTTTT.

Comments on this clonotype: A junction boundary mismatches the germline segment, possibly from a read error. The chain employs TRBV7-6 and TRBJ1-2; 7 bases are shared with TRBD1. The germline gives CDR1 SGHVS, CDR2 FNYEAQ. CDR3 length equals 16 residues. This CDR3 is CASSLDGTAPNYGCTF. The CDR3 DNA reads TGTGCCAGCAGCTTAGATGGGACAGCGCCTAACTATGGCTGCACCTTC.

In this sample, this clonotype turned up a few times. CDR3 DNA sequence: TGTGCCAGCACCCGAGGGGGGGGGCATGCGAATGAGCAGTTCTTC. This translates into CASTRGGGHANEQFF. The V and J genes are TRBV9 and TRBJ2-1, with D perhaps matching TRBD2 (7 bases). In germline, CDR1 is SGDLS, CDR2 YYNGEE. V gave up 6 bases and J gave up 7 bases, with 20 bases separating them. CDR3 length: 15 residues.

This clonotype was seen a few times. The gene calls are TRBV6-5 and TRBJ2-4, with a tentative D call TRBD2 (6 bases). CDR3 size: 12 residues. Trimming shortened V by 4 bases and J by 6 bases, and 7 bases separated the two germline ends. Per germline, CDR1 MNHEY and CDR2 SVGAGI. In DNA, the CDR3 is TGTGCCAGCAGTTCCGGGGGAAACATTCAGTACTTC. This translates into CASSSGGNIQYF.

The J gene is TRBJ2-7, the V gene TRBV5-1; TRBD1 is a possible D gene (6 bases). Trimming cost V 5 bases and J 4 bases, with 10 bases left between them. Germline values: CDR1 SGHRS, CDR2 YFSETQ. This CDR3 is 12 amino acids long. CDR3 sequence reads: CASRDREYEQYF. Written as DNA, the CDR3 is TGCGCCAGCAGGGACAGAGAATACGAGCAGTACTTC.

This clonotype was counted between two and nine times. The chain employs TRBV7-9 and TRBJ2-7, with 7 bases aligning to TRBD1. Germline CDR1 and CDR2: SEHNR and FQNEAQ (reference sequence). The CDR3 covers 13 residues. With 5 bases clipped from V and 4 bases from J, the junction kept 5 bases outside the gene matches. The CDR3 DNA reads TGTGCCAGCAGCCCGACAGGGATGTACGAGCAGTACTTC. Translating gives CASSPTGMYEQYF. The variable domain in full, with the rest retrieved from reference TRBV7-9 and TRBJ2-7, is DTGVSQNPRHKITKRGQNVTFRCDPISEHNRLYWYRQTLGQGPEFLTYFQNEAQLEKSRLLSDRFSAERPKGSFSTLEIQRTEQGDSAMYLCASSPTGMYEQYFGPGTRLTVT.

This sequence joins TRBV7-9 and TRBJ2-5; the match to TRBD1 covers 12 bases. With V trimmed by 1 base and J by 4 bases, 4 bases remained unmatched. CDR3 length: 16 amino acids. Germline-derived CDR1 and CDR2 are SEHNR and FQNEAQ (reference sequence). The CDR3 protein is CASSLVGTGGAETQYF. The CDR3 region has the DNA TGTGCCAGCAGCTTAGTTGGGACAGGGGGCGCAGAGACCCAGTACTTC.

This clonotype appeared many times. The rearrangement joins TRBV7-6 to TRBJ2-1; 10 bases fit TRBD2. Trimming took 5 bases from V and 10 from J; bases not matched to a gene: 2. The CDR3 is 12 residues long. CDR1 SGHVS and CDR2 FNYEAQ come from the germline V gene. CDR3: CASSILAGEQFF. In DNA, the CDR3 is TGTGCCAGCAGCATACTAGCGGGGGAGCAGTTCTTC.

This clonotype was found a few times. V usage is TRBV12-3 or TRBV12-4 and J usage is TRBJ1-1, with D tentatively TRBD1 (5 bases). The CDR3 is made up of 13 amino acids. Trimming removed 6 bases at V and 2 bases at J, with 10 bases between. The CDR3 sequence is CASSLTDNTEAFF. DNA for the CDR3: TGTGCCAGCAGCTTGACAGACAACACTGAAGCTTTCTTT.

This chain uses TRBV12-3 or TRBV12-4 with TRBJ1-1, with a tentative D call TRBD1 (6 bases). V lost 5 bases to trimming and J lost 11 bases, with 18 bases between them. The CDR3 consists of 13 residues. CDR3 sequence: CASSPRQEESAFF. Here the CDR3 DNA reads TGTGCCAGCAGTCCCCGACAGGAGGAATCGGCTTTCTTT.

DNA for the CDR3: TGTGCCAGTAGTCCCCGACTGACCGGCCAAGAGACCCAGTACTTC. Translating it yields CASSPRLTGQETQYF. The V call is TRBV19, the J call TRBJ2-5, with D unresolved. Germline V gene lookup returns CDR1 LNHDA and CDR2 SQIVND (reference sequence). V lost 5 bases, J lost 1 base, and 14 bases lay in between. The CDR3 sequence is 15 residues long.

The J gene is TRBJ1-5, the V gene TRBV27, with a weak D call TRBD1 (5 bases). CDR1 and CDR2 from the germline V gene are MNHEY and SMNVEV (reference sequence). V lost 0 bases and J lost 2, with 8 bases in between. The CDR3 is 15 amino acids. The CDR3: CASSLSGGGNQPQHF. The CDR3, as DNA: TGTGCCAGCAGTTTATCGGGGGGTGGCAATCAGCCCCAGCATTTT.

V usage is TRBV6-1 and J usage is TRBJ2-1; D gene unclear. The CDR3 runs to 14 residues. Trimming stripped 2 bases from V and 10 bases from J, with 15 bases between. CDR1 is MNHNS and CDR2 is SASEGT in the germline V gene. In nucleotides, the CDR3 is TGTGCCAGCAGTGAATCTGAAGAGGCGAGCGAGCAGTTCTTC. Its protein is CASSESEEASEQFF.

In this sample, this clonotype turned up a few times. The genes are TRBV19 and TRBJ2-7; 10 bases fit TRBD1. The germline V gene has CDR1 LNHDA and CDR2 SQIVND (reference sequence). V lost 5 bases, J lost 3 bases, and 4 bases stayed unmatched. The CDR3 consists of 14 residues. CDR3 residues: CASSRGQGSYEQYF. DNA for the CDR3: TGTGCCAGTAGTCGGGGACAGGGGAGCTACGAGCAGTACTTC.

This clonotype was seen only a few times. The chain recombines TRBV12-3 or TRBV12-4 with TRBJ2-7, with no clear D. V dropped 3 bases and J dropped 0 bases, with 6 bases sitting between them. The CDR3 loop spans 13 amino acids. The CDR3 loop is CASSFTSSYEQYF. CDR3 DNA: TGTGCCAGCAGTTTCACGAGCTCCTACGAGCAGTACTTC.